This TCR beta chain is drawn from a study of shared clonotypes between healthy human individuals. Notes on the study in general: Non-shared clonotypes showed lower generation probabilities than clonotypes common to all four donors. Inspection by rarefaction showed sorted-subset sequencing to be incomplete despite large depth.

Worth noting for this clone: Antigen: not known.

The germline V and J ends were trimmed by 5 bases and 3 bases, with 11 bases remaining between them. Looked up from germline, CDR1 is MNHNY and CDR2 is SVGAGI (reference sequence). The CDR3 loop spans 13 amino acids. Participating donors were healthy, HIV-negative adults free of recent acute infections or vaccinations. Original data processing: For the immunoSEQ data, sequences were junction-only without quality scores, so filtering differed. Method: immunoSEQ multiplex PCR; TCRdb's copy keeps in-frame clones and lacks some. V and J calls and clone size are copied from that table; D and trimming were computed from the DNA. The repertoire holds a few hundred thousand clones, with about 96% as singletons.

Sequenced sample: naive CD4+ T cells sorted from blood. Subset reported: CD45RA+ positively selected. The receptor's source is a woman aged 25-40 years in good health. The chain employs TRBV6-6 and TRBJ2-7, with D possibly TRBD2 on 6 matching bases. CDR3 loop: CASSPGGFYEQYF. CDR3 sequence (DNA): TGTGCCAGCAGTCCCGGGGGATTCTACGAGCAGTACTTC.